Listed below are T cell receptor beta chains from one sample, sequenced in a study of cytomegalovirus exposure and HLA in healthy donors. Data came from immunoSEQ multiplex PCR; TCRdb stores just in-frame clones and leaves some out. The sample lists 150,000 to 200,000 clones, 75% to 85% occurring once. Source material: PBMCs. The receptors derive from a boy younger than 18 in good health and CMV-seronegative. Both conserved end residues are part of each CDR3. Fields, in order: D gene, clone size, V gene, J gene, CDR3 protein, CDR3 DNA. The D gene is left open where the match is weak. Expanded clones are given a class, and other clones once, few, many or no size at all.

.	.	TRBV7-9	TRBJ1-6	CASSLEDIYNSPLHF	TGTGCCAGCAGCTTGGAAGACATCTATAATTCACCCCTCCACTTT
TRBD1	.	TRBV19	TRBJ1-4	CATWDRVGGNEKLFF	TGTGCCACCTGGGACAGGGTGGGGGGTAATGAAAAACTGTTTTTT
TRBD1	.	TRBV5-4	TRBJ1-1	CASSFTGDTEAFF	TGTGCCAGCAGCTTTACAGGGGACACTGAAGCTTTCTTT
.	.	TRBV7-8	TRBJ1-4	CASRRGGVGEKLFF	TGTGCCAGCAGGAGAGGCGGGGTGGGCGAAAAACTGTTTTTT
.	few	TRBV11-1	TRBJ2-7	CASSLLGSGEQYF	TGTGCCAGCAGCTTACTGGGGAGCGGAGAGCAGTACTTC
.	.	TRBV18	TRBJ1-1	CASSRTGAENTEAFF	TGTGCCAGCTCACGGACGGGAGCAGAGAACACTGAAGCTTTCTTT
TRBD1	.	TRBV19	TRBJ2-7	CASSRLTGTVNYEQYF	TGTGCCAGTAGTAGGCTCACCGGGACAGTAAACTACGAGCAGTACTTC
.	.	TRBV27	TRBJ1-1	CASSLRGNTEAFF	TGTGCCAGCAGTCTACGGGGGAACACTGAAGCTTTCTTT
.	few	TRBV30	TRBJ1-6	CAWNSRGRSPLHF	TGTGCCTGGAACAGCAGGGGTCGGTCACCCCTCCACTTT
.	.	TRBV5-1	TRBJ2-3	CASSLDGSKTDTQYF	TGCGCCAGCAGCTTGGATGGGAGCAAGACAGATACGCAGTATTTT
.	few	TRBV2	TRBJ2-7	CASSALSYEQYF	TGTGCCAGCAGTGCTCTCTCTTACGAGCAGTACTTC
TRBD2	.	TRBV7-9	TRBJ2-1	CASSQVLAGINEQFF	TGTGCCAGCAGCCAGGTGCTAGCGGGGATCAATGAGCAGTTCTTC
.	.	TRBV19	TRBJ1-2	CASSISGVAYGYTF	TGTGCCAGTAGTATCTCGGGGGTCGCATATGGCTACACCTTC
TRBD2	few	TRBV4-1	TRBJ2-7	CASSQVLSAGNYEQYF	TGCGCCAGCAGCCAAGTCCTCTCAGCGGGAAACTACGAGCAGTACTTC
.	.	TRBV19	TRBJ2-7	CASSFGAYEQYF	TGTGCCAGTAGTTTCGGGGCCTACGAGCAGTACTTC
TRBD2	.	TRBV7-9	TRBJ2-7	CSSSPTTVGGDGEQYF	TGTTCCAGCAGCCCAACGACAGTGGGAGGGGATGGGGAGCAGTACTTC
.	.	TRBV19	TRBJ1-1	CASSLYRVNTEAFF	TGTGCCAGTAGTTTATACAGGGTGAACACTGAAGCTTTCTTT
TRBD1	.	TRBV28	TRBJ1-1	CASSSPPGTGSLF	TGTGCCAGCAGTTCCCCCCCGGGGACAGGGTCCCTCTTT
.	.	TRBV19	TRBJ1-2	CASRGAGALNYGYTF	TGTGCCAGTAGGGGGGCGGGGGCTCTTAACTATGGCTACACCTTC
.	.	TRBV9	TRBJ1-1	CASSAHRGPGDVAFF	TGTGCCAGCAGCGCTCATCGGGGACCGGGGGATGTCGCTTTCTTT
TRBD2	.	TRBV25-1	TRBJ2-5	CASSESGGLETQYF	TGTGCCAGCAGTGAATCGGGGGGTCTTGAGACCCAGTACTTC
.	.	TRBV5-4	TRBJ2-5	CASSLSGTQYF	TGTGCCAGCAGCTTGAGCGGGACCCAGTACTTC
.	once	TRBV29-1	TRBJ1-4	CSARRSEGEKLFF	TGCAGCGCCCGTCGTAGCGAAGGGGAAAAACTGTTTTTT
.	.	TRBV10-3	TRBJ2-3	CAISGQGSPDTQYF	TGTGCCATCAGTGGTCAGGGTTCACCAGATACGCAGTATTTT
.	.	TRBV30	TRBJ2-1	CAWSSQGWDEQFF	TGTGCCTGGAGTTCCCAGGGGTGGGATGAGCAGTTCTTC
.	.	TRBV4-3	TRBJ1-1	CASSQYPRIVNTEAFF	TGCGCCAGCAGCCAATATCCACGTATAGTGAACACTGAAGCTTTCTTT
.	few	TRBV5-6	TRBJ2-3	CASSLSRGRDTQYF	TGTGCCAGCAGCTTGTCCAGGGGTAGGGATACGCAGTATTTT
.	.	TRBV5-6	TRBJ2-2	CASSFDRRNTGELFF	TGTGCCAGCAGCTTCGACAGGAGAAACACCGGGGAGCTGTTTTTT
.	.	TRBV2	TRBJ2-7	CASSEADYEQYF	TGTGCCAGCAGTGAAGCGGACTACGAGCAGTACTTC
.	.	TRBV29-1	TRBJ1-1	CSVDSGVGWTEAFF	TGCAGCGTTGATTCCGGGGTGGGATGGACTGAAGCTTTCTTT
.	.	TRBV30	TRBJ1-1	CAWSQDRNTEAFF	TGTGCCTGGAGTCAAGACAGGAACACTGAAGCTTTCTTT
.	.	TRBV27	TRBJ1-2	CASSLPGLNGYTF	TGTGCCAGCAGTTTACCAGGTTTAAATGGCTACACCTTC
.	.	TRBV13	TRBJ1-6	CASSAAGFDSPLHF	TGTGCCAGCAGCGCCGCGGGGTTCGATTCACCCCTCCACTTT
.	.	TRBV5-6	TRBJ1-5	CASSLFGGADNQPQHF	TGTGCCAGCAGCTTGTTCGGAGGGGCCGACAATCAGCCCCAGCATTTT
TRBD2	.	TRBV6-4	TRBJ2-3	CASSSGGSTDTQYF	TGTGCCAGCAGTAGCGGGGGTAGCACAGATACGCAGTATTTT
TRBD2	.	TRBV25-1	TRBJ2-5	CASSEYAGGRETQYF	TGTGCCAGCAGTGAATATGCGGGGGGAAGAGAGACCCAGTACTTC